This T cell receptor beta chain was captured by sequencing in a study of cytomegalovirus exposure and HLA in healthy donors. Study context: Among about 190 million T cells, an earlier analysis found roughly 110 million unique TCR beta sequences. General study points: The authors assumed roughly uniform sequencing depth across donors for presence/absence analyses. In vitro work confirmed that a few CMV-associated chains recognize CMV antigens.

A remark on this clone: Its specificity is not known.

The PCR used 60 Vbeta and 13 Jbeta primers. This table comes from immunoSEQ multiplex PCR, and its TCRdb copy is limited to in-frame clones, with some not included. The sample yields about 130,000 clones, around four fifths seen once. This CDR3 is built from 14 residues. Germline V lookup: CDR1 KGHSH, CDR2 LQKENI. Unmatched junction bases numbered 4, after V lost 3 bases and J lost 4 bases. The chain is built from TRBV18 and TRBJ1-2; 8 bases are a match to TRBD1. This TCR derives from a young man in good health and CMV-seronegative. Sequencing was performed on PBMCs. The CDR3 sequence is CASSPPDRGYGYTF. CDR3 nucleotides: TGTGCCAGCTCACCCCCTGACAGGGGCTATGGCTACACCTTC.